This TCR beta chain stems from a study of blood T cell repertoires in COVID-19. Whole-study context: The study drew acute and convalescent COVID-19 samples from the United States, Italy and Spain. Sources were T cells, B-cell-depleted T cells, or PBMCs; the material itself was cDNA or gDNA.

Authors' data handling: Cell counts per sample came from amplifying reference gene primers. TCRdb's table, derived via immunoSEQ multiplex PCR, lists solely in-frame clones and lacks some. V and J calls and clone size come straight from that table; D and trimming were deduced from the DNA. The profile shows 130,000 to 150,000 clones, around 84% of them singletons. The clonotype was recovered from a human donor in a cohort sampled during active COVID-19. The sequencing input was peripheral blood.

This chain's CDR3 is CAWALAQGWALHF. CDR3 nucleotides: TGTGCCTGGGCCCTCGCACAGGGATGGGCCCTCCACTTT. This rearrangement joins TRBV30 to TRBJ1-6; tentatively, D is TRBD1 (6 bases). Germline assignment: CDR1 GTSNPN and CDR2 SVGIG (reference sequence). The CDR3 loop spans 13 amino acids. Trimming stripped 5 bases from V and 14 bases from J, with 19 bases between.